The T cell receptor (beta chain) under discussion was sequenced for a study of a mutant IDH1 vaccine in newly diagnosed glioma. The protocol was immunoSEQ multiplex PCR, while the TCRdb copy is restricted to in-frame clones and leaves out a portion. Of 50,000 to 70,000 clones in the sample, about 89% were seen once. Regarding time point: week 23, last vaccination. Each vaccine dose was 300 ug of mutant IDH1 20-mer peptide, with topical imiquimod. In germline, CDR1 is MRHNA, CDR2 SNTAGT. The V gene lost 0 bases and the J gene lost 4 bases, with 7 bases spanning the gap. The CDR3 runs 15 residues. With regard to this clone: Its target is unknown.

The sequence derives from a man between 40 and 49 years old with glioma. The sequencing used PBMCs, collected from a glioma patient whose treatment included an IDH1 peptide vaccine. The chain joins TRBV6-4 to TRBJ2-6; D is unresolved. This CDR3 is CASSDSTTGANVLTF. CDR3 nucleotides: TGTGCCAGCAGTGACTCGACGACCGGGGCCAACGTCCTGACTTTC.